Presented here are 4 T cell receptor beta chains from one specimen sequenced in a study of blood T cell repertoires in COVID-19. This table comes from immunoSEQ multiplex PCR, and its TCRdb copy is limited to in-frame clones, with some not included. The table has 200,000 to 300,000 clones, around 87% seen once; the top ten hold over 5%. Sequenced: peripheral blood. The receptor source for this set is a woman aged 60-75 years with COVID-19, enrolled during active disease.

The sample holds one count of this clone. The V call is TRBV3-1 (or the pseudogene TRBV3-2), the J call TRBJ2-6; D not resolved. Trimming cost V 4 bases and J 12 bases, with 10 bases left between them. CDR1 is LGHDT, CDR2 YNNKEL, per germline (reference sequence). CDR3 size: 12 residues. The CDR3 DNA reads as TGTGCCAGCAGCCCAACACCTGCCGTCCTGACTTTC. This translates into CASSPTPAVLTF.

The chain combines TRBV21-1 with TRBJ2-1; the table's D call of TRBD1 was not tested on the DNA. TRBV21-1 is classified as a pseudogene. This CDR3 is 15 amino acids long. The CDR3 DNA reads TGTGCCAGCAGCAGTGGGACAGGGCCGTACAATGAGCAGTTCTTC. It is translated as CASSSGTGPYNEQFF.

The chain joins TRBV28 to TRBJ1-5; the D is unclear. The germline V and J ends were trimmed by 7 bases and 6 bases, with 13 bases remaining between them. Germline V gene sequence: CDR1 MDHEN, CDR2 SYDVKM. This CDR3 has 13 amino acids. The CDR3 DNA follows: TGTGCCAGCACCTCCTCAAGGAGTCAGCCCCAGCATTTT. Its translation is CASTSSRSQPQHF.

The chain joins TRBV30 to TRBJ2-1; 13 nucleotides match TRBD2. This CDR3 is 15 amino acids long. With 3 bases clipped from V and 8 bases from J, the junction kept 7 bases outside the gene matches. Germline V gene data show CDR1 as GTSNPN and CDR2 as SVGIG (reference sequence). Here the CDR3 reads CAWRPGLAGVDEQFF. In nucleotides, the CDR3 is TGTGCCTGGAGACCCGGACTAGCGGGAGTGGATGAGCAGTTCTTC. The full variable domain, its missing parts supplied by reference TRBV30 and TRBJ2-1, is SQTIHQWPATLVQPVGSPLSLECTVEGTSNPNLYWYRQAAGRGLQLLFYSVGIGQISSEVPQNLSASRPQDRQFILSSKKLLLSDSGFYLCAWRPGLAGVDEQFFGPGTRLTVL.